These 21 T cell receptor beta chains were all obtained from the same sample, sequenced in a study of OX40 agonist ivuxolimab in advanced cancers. Generated by immunoSEQ multiplex PCR, the TCRdb table keeps only in-frame clones and is missing some. The sample consists of around 150,000 clones, roughly 94% of them appearing once. This specimen consisted of CD4+ or CD8+ T cells sorted from blood, obtained in a trial of the OX40 agonist ivuxolimab. These receptors all come from an adult with an advanced solid tumor such as melanoma, head and neck, liver or kidney cancer.

This clone occurred once. The CDR3 bases are TGCGCCAGCAGCTTGGGGGTTGAACCCAACTATGGCTACACCTTC. Protein sequence: CASSLGVEPNYGYTF. V is TRBV5-1 and J is TRBJ1-2, with D unclear. Germline V gives CDR1 SGHRS, CDR2 YFSETQ. Trimming cost V 0 bases and J 2 bases, with 11 bases left between them. This CDR3 is 15 amino acids long.

This chain links TRBV4-2 with TRBJ2-2, with 8 bases identical to TRBD1. Losses at the gene ends were 5 bases for V and 6 bases for J; bases not matched to a gene: 5. The CDR3 is made up of 14 amino acids. Germline CDR1 reads LGHNA; CDR2 reads YNFKEQ. The chain's CDR3 is CASSGDRQAGELFF. Written as DNA, the CDR3 is TGTGCCAGCAGCGGGGACAGGCAGGCCGGGGAGCTGTTTTTT.

The chain has TRBV7-9 and TRBJ1-4, with D hard to call. The CDR3 extends over 17 amino acids. The V gene's germline CDR1 is SEHNR and CDR2 FQNEAQ (reference sequence). The V gene lost 5 bases and the J gene lost 0 bases, with 16 bases spanning the gap. The CDR3 sequence: CASSPIIYSATNEKLFF. Written as DNA, the CDR3 is TGTGCCAGCAGCCCTATCATATACAGTGCAACTAATGAAAAACTGTTTTTT.

The chain couples TRBV19 to TRBJ1-5; D is perhaps TRBD1 (5 bases). Per germline, CDR1 LNHDA and CDR2 SQIVND (reference sequence). V dropped 7 bases and J dropped 2 bases, with 18 bases sitting between them. CDR3 length: 16 amino acids. The CDR3 nucleotides are TGTGCCAGTATAGACGGAGCGGGGGTAGGCAATCAGCCCCAGCATTTT. Its protein product is CASIDGAGVGNQPQHF.

The chain links TRBV4-3 to TRBJ1-5; no clear D. The CDR3 length is 16 residues. Germline V CDR1 and CDR2: LGHNA, YSLEER. The V end was cut by 0 bases, the J end by 4 bases, with 13 bases between. The CDR3 region has the DNA TGCGCCAGCAGCCAAGATCTGGGCAGGCCGAATCAGCCCCAGCATTTT. Translating gives CASSQDLGRPNQPQHF.

The genes are TRBV6-5 and TRBJ2-1; 7 nucleotides line up with TRBD1. With 7 bases clipped from V and 0 bases from J, the junction kept 6 bases outside the gene matches. The CDR3 sequence is 15 residues long. Per germline, CDR1 MNHEY and CDR2 SVGAGI. CDR3 in DNA: TGTGCCAGCACCTCACAGGGGCCCTCCTACAATGAGCAGTTCTTC. Protein product: CASTSQGPSYNEQFF.

The chain joins TRBV7-2 to TRBJ2-1, with D possibly TRBD2 on 6 matching bases. V dropped 5 bases and J dropped 6 bases, with 17 bases sitting between them. The CDR3 runs to 15 residues. Germline CDR1 and CDR2: SGHTA and FQGNSA. The CDR3 loop reads CASSRSGLQGNEQFF. The CDR3 nucleotides read TGTGCCAGCAGCCGCTCGGGACTCCAGGGCAATGAGCAGTTCTTC.

This clone is a singleton in its sample. The chain carries TRBV6-5 and TRBJ2-2; weak D call: TRBD1 (6 bases). Trimming left V 7 bases short and J 0 bases short, with 12 bases between. This CDR3 comprises 15 residues. From germline, CDR1 is MNHEY and CDR2 SVGAGI. CDR3 DNA: TGTGCCAGCACCCCAGGGGTTCCGAACACCGGGGAGCTGTTTTTT. This gives the protein CASTPGVPNTGELFF.

V is TRBV5-4 and J is TRBJ1-2; D is possibly TRBD1 (6 bases). In germline, CDR1 is SGHNT, CDR2 YYREEE (reference sequence). The V end was cut by 4 bases, the J end by 7 bases, with 20 bases between. This CDR3 is built from 15 residues. The CDR3 loop is CASSGDNGQSGGYTF. The CDR3 DNA follows: TGTGCCAGCAGCGGGGACAACGGGCAGAGCGGTGGCTACACCTTC. Using reference TRBV5-4 and TRBJ1-2 for the parts outside the CDR3, the full variable domain is ETGVTQSPTHLIKTRGQQVTLRCSSQSGHNTVSWYQQALGQGPQFIFQYYREEENGRGNFPPRFSGLQFPNYSSELNVNALELDDSALYLCASSGDNGQSGGYTFGSGTRLTVV.

The CDR3 here is CASSPDSGELFF. The CDR3 coding sequence is TGTGCCAGCAGCCCGGACAGCGGGGAGCTGTTTTTT. The chain employs TRBV7-9 and TRBJ2-2; TRBD1 is a possible D gene (6 bases). The ends were cut back, 5 bases at V and 7 bases at J, with 8 bases in the middle. The CDR3 sequence is 12 residues long. Germline V CDR1 and CDR2: SEHNR, FQNEAQ (reference sequence). The whole variable domain, filled in from reference TRBV7-9 and TRBJ2-2, reads DTGVSQNPRHKITKRGQNVTFRCDPISEHNRLYWYRQTLGQGPEFLTYFQNEAQLEKSRLLSDRFSAERPKGSFSTLEIQRTEQGDSAMYLCASSPDSGELFFGEGSRLTVL.

The chain is built from TRBV28 and TRBJ1-1, with TRBD1 as a possible D gene (6 bases). The CDR3 runs to 14 residues. Germline V gene sequence: CDR1 MDHEN, CDR2 SYDVKM. Deletions cut 6 bases from V and 0 bases from J, with 11 bases between. The CDR3 loop is CASSPGDLNTEAFF. The CDR3 coding sequence is TGTGCCAGCAGCCCAGGGGATTTGAACACTGAAGCTTTCTTT.

With respect to this clone: The same CDR3 is also encoded by other DNA sequences in this sample. The chain carries TRBV28 and TRBJ2-6, with D possibly matching TRBD1 (6 bases). This CDR3 is 16 amino acids long. Trimming stripped 5 bases from V and 1 base from J, with 12 bases between. The germline gives CDR1 MDHEN, CDR2 SYDVKM. CDR3 coding DNA: TGTGCCAGCAGTCTCCCCAGGGGATCTGGGGCCAACGTCCTGACTTTC. Translating gives CASSLPRGSGANVLTF.

This clone was recorded once. The chain carries TRBV12-5 and TRBJ2-7; TRBD2 might be the D (6 bases). The CDR3 has 12 amino acids. Per germline, CDR1 LGHNT and CDR2 FRNRAP. V shed 10 bases and J shed 0 bases, with 10 bases lying between them. The CDR3 here is CAIGGSSYEQYF. Here the CDR3 DNA reads TGTGCTATTGGGGGGAGCTCCTACGAGCAGTACTTC.

On this clone: This CDR3 is also generated by other DNA sequences in the sample. The rearrangement joins TRBV10-3 to TRBJ2-5; possibly TRBD1 or TRBD2 for D (6 bases each). The CDR3 has 14 residues. Between the trimmed V and J ends, which lost 6 bases and 4 bases, there was a span of 15 bases. CDR1 is ENHRY, CDR2 SYGVKD, per germline. CDR3 nucleotides: TGTGCCATCAGGGGGGGTCAGGGGAGAGAGACCCAGTACTTC. Encoded protein: CAIRGGQGRETQYF.

Only one count was recorded for this clone. The gene calls are TRBV7-9 and TRBJ2-2; D is unclear. This CDR3 contains 16 residues. Trimming took 6 bases from V and 2 from J, leaving 16 bases between them. CDR1 is SEHNR, CDR2 FQNEAQ, per germline (reference sequence). Written as DNA, the CDR3 is TGTGCCAGCAGACCCGACACCACAATAAACACCGGGGAGCTGTTTTTT. Protein: CASRPDTTINTGELFF.

The rearrangement joins TRBV7-2 to TRBJ1-4; D unresolved. Germline V gene sequence: CDR1 SGHTA, CDR2 FQGNSA. The CDR3 runs 14 residues. The germline V and J ends were trimmed by 4 bases and 11 bases, with 17 bases remaining between them. DNA of the CDR3: TGTGCCAGCAGCTACCCCCAGATAGGAGGCAAACTGTTTTTT. Encoded protein: CASSYPQIGGKLFF.

The chain is built from TRBV4-3 and TRBJ1-4, with D tentatively TRBD1 (5 bases). This CDR3 comprises 15 residues. Germline lookup yields CDR1 LGHNA and CDR2 YSLEER. Trimming pared 5 bases from V and 5 bases from J, leaving 15 bases between. The DNA for the CDR3 is TGCGCCAGCAGCAAGCAGGGTCTAACAAATGAAAAACTGTTTTTT. This codes for CASSKQGLTNEKLFF.

The gene calls are TRBV29-1 and TRBJ2-4; possibly TRBD1 for D (6 bases). The CDR3 consists of 15 residues. Trimming removed 0 bases at V and 4 bases at J, with 13 bases between. Germline CDR1 reads SQVTM; CDR2 reads ANQGSEA. The CDR3 nucleotides read TGCAGCGTTGAAGACGGGTCAGGGGTGAAAAACATTCAGTACTTC. Its protein is CSVEDGSGVKNIQYF.

The chain recombines TRBV7-9 with TRBJ2-3; 8 positions match TRBD1. Germline CDR1 is SEHNR and CDR2 is FQNEAQ (reference sequence). The CDR3 runs 15 residues. The V segment lost 6 bases and the J segment 1 base; nucleotides outside the gene matches: 6. The CDR3 DNA is TGTGCCAGCAGGCCTGGACAGGGAGGCACAGATACGCAGTATTTT. Its protein product is CASRPGQGGTDTQYF.

J is TRBJ2-7 and V is TRBV7-2, with D unclear. The ends were cut back, 2 bases at V and 0 bases at J, with 11 bases in the middle. CDR3 length: 15 residues. Germline V gene sequence: CDR1 SGHTA, CDR2 FQGNSA. Here the CDR3 DNA reads TGTGCCAGCAGCTTAAGTTCGGGTCCCTCCTACGAGCAGTACTTC. This encodes CASSLSSGPSYEQYF.

V usage is TRBV7-9 and J usage is TRBJ1-2; TRBD1 matches 10 bases. The CDR3 covers 14 residues. Germline loops: CDR1 SEHNR, CDR2 FQNEAQ (reference sequence). Unmatched junction bases numbered 6, after V lost 4 bases and J lost 7 bases. The CDR3 sequence: CASSWQGQGTGYTF. The CDR3 bases are TGTGCCAGCAGCTGGCAGGGACAGGGGACTGGCTACACCTTC.